This TCR beta chain was found in a study of Graves' ophthalmopathy and Graves' hyperthyroidism. Looking at the study overall: The stable label applied to hyperthyroidism with no ophthalmopathy within 18 months of follow-up.

This CDR3 is built from 13 residues. The germline V gene encodes CDR1 ENHRY and CDR2 SYGVKD. Whole-study findings and limits: From stable hyperthyroidism, ophthalmopathy was separated by a 13-signature model with approximately 90% sensitivity and roughly 81% specificity.

With respect to this clonotype: Its antigen remains unidentified. This may arise from a read error, as a much more abundant clone is one base away. The CDR3 carries no conserved terminal phenylalanine or tryptophan, so it likely arises from a read error.

Pregnant or lactating patients and those with other autoimmune diseases or uncontrolled infections were excluded. RNA transcripts yielded amplified TCR beta CDR3 regions. An opening RT-PCR round employed HTBI primers and preceded a second-round multiplex PCR. A single record per CDR3 protein comes from TCRdb applying MiXCR to the multiplex PCR reads. This sample has 500,000 to 600,000 distinct CDR3 sequences, with roughly 40% found just once. The chain is built from TRBV10-3 and TRBJ1-5; no reliable D call. The sequence was collected from an adult man with Graves' hyperthyroidism. Specimen: peripheral blood or thyroid tissue (not recorded which). As DNA, the CDR3 is TGTGCCAGCAGTGCCCAGATCAATCAGCCCCAGCATCTT. Protein product: CASSAQINQPQHL.